Sequencing of this T cell receptor (beta chain) was carried out in a study of CD8 T cells in ankylosing spondylitis. Findings and caveats of the study: Within matched ankylosing spondylitis synovial fluid, disease-linked clones were reportedly significantly enriched. Earlier literature documents some of the motif variants in reactive arthritis synovial fluid and blood.

Looked up from germline, CDR1 is SGHRS and CDR2 is YFSETQ. The CDR3 runs 14 residues. V gave up 5 bases and J gave up 2 bases; unmatched junction bases: 3. This clonotype was detected many times. Its specificity is not known. In making TCR beta libraries, quantitative 5'-RACE with molecular barcodes was used. MiXCR was run by TCRdb on the 5' RACE reads, yielding one entry per CDR3 protein. Of more than 35,000 distinct CDR3 sequences listed, 5.5% to 7.5% are singletons. The sequence derives from a male donor with ankylosing spondylitis or in good health (not recorded which). Input material: blood, either unsorted or a sorted T cell fraction (not recorded which). V is TRBV5-1 and J is TRBJ2-7, with TRBD2 identical over 11 bases. For the CDR3, the DNA is TGCGCCAGCAGGGTACTAGCGGGGGCCTACGAGCAGTACTTC. It yields the protein CASRVLAGAYEQYF.